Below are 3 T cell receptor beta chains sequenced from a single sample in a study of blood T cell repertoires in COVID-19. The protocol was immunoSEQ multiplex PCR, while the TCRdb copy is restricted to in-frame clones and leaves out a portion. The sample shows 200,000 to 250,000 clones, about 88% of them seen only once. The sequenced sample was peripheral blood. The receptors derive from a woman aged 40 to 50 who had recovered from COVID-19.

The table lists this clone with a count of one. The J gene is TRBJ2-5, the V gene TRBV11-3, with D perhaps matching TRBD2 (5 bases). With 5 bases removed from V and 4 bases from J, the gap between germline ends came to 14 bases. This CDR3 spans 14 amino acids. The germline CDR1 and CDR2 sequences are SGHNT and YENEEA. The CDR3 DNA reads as TGTGCCAGCAGCCCTCCGCCCGCGGGAGAGACCCAGTACTTC. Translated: CASSPPPAGETQYF. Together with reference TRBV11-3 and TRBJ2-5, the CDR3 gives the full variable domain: EAGVVQSPRYKIIEKKQPVAFWCNPISGHNTLYWYLQNLGQGPELLIRYENEEAVDDSQLPKDRFSAERLKGVDSTLKIQPAELGDSAVYLCASSPPPAGETQYFGPGTRLLVL.

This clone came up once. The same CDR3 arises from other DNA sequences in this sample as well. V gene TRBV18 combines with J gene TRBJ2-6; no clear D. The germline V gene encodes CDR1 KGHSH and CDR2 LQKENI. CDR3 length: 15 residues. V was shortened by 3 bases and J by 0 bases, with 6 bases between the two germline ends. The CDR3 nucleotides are TGTGCCAGCTCACCCCAGGACTCTGGGGCCAACGTCCTGACTTTC. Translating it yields CASSPQDSGANVLTF.

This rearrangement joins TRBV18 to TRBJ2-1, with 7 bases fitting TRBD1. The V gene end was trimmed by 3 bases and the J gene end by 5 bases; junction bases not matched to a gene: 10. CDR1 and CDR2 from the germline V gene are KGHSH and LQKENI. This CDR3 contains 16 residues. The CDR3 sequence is CASSPIRDRDHNEQFF. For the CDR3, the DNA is TGTGCCAGCTCACCGATCCGAGACAGGGACCACAATGAGCAGTTCTTC.